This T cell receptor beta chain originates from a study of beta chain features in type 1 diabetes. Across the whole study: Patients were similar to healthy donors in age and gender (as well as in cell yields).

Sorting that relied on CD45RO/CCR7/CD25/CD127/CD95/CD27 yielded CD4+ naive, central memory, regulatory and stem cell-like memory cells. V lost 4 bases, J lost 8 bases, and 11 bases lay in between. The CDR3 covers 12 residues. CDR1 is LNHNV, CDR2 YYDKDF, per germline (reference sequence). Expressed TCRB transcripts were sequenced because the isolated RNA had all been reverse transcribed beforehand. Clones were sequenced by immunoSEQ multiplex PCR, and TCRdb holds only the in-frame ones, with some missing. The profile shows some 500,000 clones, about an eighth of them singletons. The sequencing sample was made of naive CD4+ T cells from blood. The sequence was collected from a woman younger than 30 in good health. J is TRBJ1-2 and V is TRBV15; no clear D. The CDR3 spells CATSTDRRGYTF. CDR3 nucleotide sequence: TGTGCCACCAGCACGGACCGCAGGGGCTACACCTTC.